The 16 T cell receptor beta chains given below trace back to one sample, sequenced in a study of T cells in Graves' hyperthyroidism and ophthalmopathy (dated 2019 in TCRdb). Library generation was performed with multiplex PCR. TCRdb shows the sequencer as Illumina HiSeq 2000. Amplification of TCR beta CDR3 regions was carried out from RNA transcripts. The TCR CDR3 was subjected to a first round of RT-PCR using the HTBI primer set and the Qiagen OneStep RT-PCR kit. TCRdb applied fastp at Q25 and MiXCR to the public reads, then kept only in-frame beta chains. Rows are unified per CDR3 protein, each entry keeping the most common DNA and genes. The sample table holds 250,000 to 300,000 distinct CDR3 sequences, of which around 13% were seen once. The top ten hold 7.9% of the sample. Sequencing input: blood. The receptors shown here come from a woman aged 40-49 years with Graves' hyperthyroidism.

This clonotype was seen many times. The chain has TRBV15 and TRBJ1-5; D gene ambiguous. Germline loops: CDR1 LNHNV, CDR2 YYDKDF (reference sequence). The CDR3 spans 15 residues. The germline V and J ends were trimmed by 1 base and 1 base, with 8 bases remaining between them. The CDR3 nucleotides read TGTGCCACCAGCAGAGCCCGAGAAAGCAATCAGCCCCAGCATTTT. It yields the protein CATSRARESNQPQHF.

This clonotype came up many times. The CDR3 coding sequence is TGTGCCAGCAGGCCCCAGGGTAGCGAAAAACTGTTTTTT. This sequence encodes CASRPQGSEKLFF. This sequence joins TRBV12-3 or TRBV12-4 and TRBJ1-4; D may be TRBD1 (5 bases). This CDR3 is built from 13 residues. V shed 6 bases and J shed 8 bases, with 13 bases lying between them.

In its sample, this clonotype was seen many times. The V gene is TRBV2, the J gene TRBJ2-6; D is unclear. V shed 1 base and J shed 2 bases, with 12 bases lying between them. Germline V gives CDR1 SNHLY, CDR2 FYNNEI. The CDR3 is made up of 17 amino acids. CDR3 sequence (DNA): TGTGCCAGCAGTGAAGTTTGGGGTGGGGCTGGGGCCAACGTCCTGACTTTC. Protein: CASSEVWGGAGANVLTF.

This clonotype was counted between two and nine times. The genes are TRBV7-2 and TRBJ2-7; D is unresolved. With 1 base removed from V and 0 bases from J, the gap between germline ends came to 16 bases. Germline loops: CDR1 SGHTA, CDR2 FQGNSA. This CDR3 contains 17 residues. CDR3: CASSLGFRDWSSYEQYF. The CDR3 coding sequence is TGTGCCAGCAGCTTAGGCTTTAGAGACTGGAGCTCCTACGAGCAGTACTTC.

In its sample, this clonotype was seen many times. The V call is TRBV12-5, the J call TRBJ2-7; D tentatively fits TRBD1 or TRBD2 (6 bases each). The germline V gene encodes CDR1 LGHNT and CDR2 FRNRAP. This CDR3 has 16 residues. V was cut by 1 base and J by 3 bases, with 16 bases left in between. The CDR3 DNA reads as TGTGCTAGTGGTTTGGCACGGGGGCTTGAACGCTACGAGCAGTACTTC. Encoded protein: CASGLARGLERYEQYF.

In this sample, this clonotype turned up many times. The genes are TRBV3-1 and TRBJ2-7; 8 nucleotides align to TRBD2. The CDR3 runs to 13 residues. The J segment lost 5 bases and the V segment lost 4 bases, leaving 4 bases of the junction unmatched. Germline loops: CDR1 LGHDT, CDR2 YNNKEL (reference sequence). CDR3 coding DNA: TGTGCCAGCAGCCTATCCGGGGGGGACGAGCAGTACTTC. Protein: CASSLSGGDEQYF.

In its sample, this clonotype was seen many times. The rearrangement links TRBV19 to TRBJ1-2, with 9 bases matching TRBD1. CDR3 size: 13 residues. Unmatched junction bases numbered 6, after V lost 9 bases and J lost 4 bases. The V gene's germline CDR1 is LNHDA and CDR2 SQIVND (reference sequence). The CDR3 region has the DNA TGTGCCAGCTCGGGACAGGGAGTCTATGGCTACACCTTC. Protein: CASSGQGVYGYTF.

This clonotype was observed many times. The chain uses TRBV2 and TRBJ2-3; D uncertain. V was clipped by 3 bases and J by 5 bases, with 15 bases between them. Per germline, CDR1 SNHLY and CDR2 FYNNEI. The CDR3 is 15 amino acids. In DNA form, the CDR3 reads TGTGCCAGCAGTGAGCTTGTGTCCGAAAGAGATACGCAGTATTTT. Translating it yields CASSELVSERDTQYF.

The sample holds many counts of this clonotype. The chain has TRBV27 and TRBJ2-7, with 14 bases identical to TRBD2. Germline V CDR1 and CDR2: MNHEY, SMNVEV (reference sequence). The CDR3 totals 18 residues. The V and J ends lost 1 base and 7 bases, in that order; junction bases with no gene match: 12. DNA for the CDR3: TGTGCCAGCAGTTTATTTAGACTAGCGGGAGGGCCAGGGGGGGAGCAGTACTTC. Translated, it gives CASSLFRLAGGPGGEQYF.

This clonotype was recorded at least ten times. The rearrangement uses TRBV19 and TRBJ2-1; 9 bases match TRBD2. CDR1 is LNHDA and CDR2 is SQIVND in the germline V gene (reference sequence). The CDR3 runs 19 residues. The ends lost 7 bases at V and 1 base at J; junction bases unmatched: 17. CDR3 DNA sequence: TGTGCCAGTATGGGTAGCGGGAGTCGAGTTCGCGGTTCCTACAATGAGCAGTTCTTC. Its protein is CASMGSGSRVRGSYNEQFF.

This chain connects TRBV2 to TRBJ2-5; 12 bases align to TRBD2. Germline loops: CDR1 SNHLY, CDR2 FYNNEI. The CDR3 totals 17 residues. Unmatched junction bases numbered 14, after V lost 7 bases and J lost 5 bases. The CDR3 protein is CASTQTGLAGAGETQYF. The CDR3, as DNA: TGTGCCAGCACCCAGACGGGACTAGCGGGCGCCGGGGAGACCCAGTACTTC.

Comment on this clonotype: A much larger clone lies a single base off, so this may be a read error. V gene TRBV10-3 combines with J gene TRBJ2-7, with TRBD2 as a possible D gene (6 bases). The germline V gene encodes CDR1 ENHRY and CDR2 SYGVKD. This CDR3 contains 14 residues. Trimming removed 4 bases from V and 3 bases from J, with 13 bases in between. In DNA, the CDR3 is TGTGCCATCAGTGTAGCGACTAGAGACTACGAGCAGTACTTC. Protein product: CAISVATRDYEQYF.

There are many counts of this clonotype. The chain joins TRBV20-1 to TRBJ2-5; 14 bases map to TRBD2. Trimming took 3 bases from V and 3 from J; bases not matched to a gene: 3. The CDR3 length is 15 residues. Germline V gene lookup returns CDR1 DFQATT and CDR2 SNEGSKA (reference sequence). The CDR3 sequence is CSARRLAGGEETQYF. CDR3 DNA: TGCAGTGCTAGGAGACTAGCGGGAGGGGAAGAGACCCAGTACTTC.

This clonotype has a handful of counts. This chain joins TRBV3-1 and TRBJ1-3, with 7 positions matching TRBD1. V shed 3 bases, J shed 7 bases, and the junction held 9 bases outside the gene matches. Germline CDR1 reads LGHDT; CDR2 reads YNNKEL (reference sequence). This CDR3 spans 15 amino acids. The CDR3 sequence is CASSQMGQQSNTIYF. For the CDR3, the DNA is TGTGCCAGCAGCCAGATGGGACAGCAATCGAACACCATATATTTT.

The chain has TRBV6-2 or TRBV6-3 and TRBJ2-6, with D perhaps TRBD1 (5 bases). Per the germline V gene, CDR1 is MNHEY and CDR2 is SVGEGT. This CDR3 contains 14 residues. V shed 6 bases and J shed 3 bases, with 9 bases lying between them. The chain's CDR3 is CASRGLGGANVLTF. The CDR3, as DNA: TGTGCCAGCAGGGGGCTGGGTGGGGCCAACGTCCTGACTTTC.

This clonotype was seen a handful of times. The V call is TRBV18, the J call TRBJ2-1, with D possibly matching TRBD2 (6 bases). The length of the CDR3 is 16 residues. V was trimmed by 3 bases and J by 0 bases, leaving 12 bases between them. The germline V gene encodes CDR1 KGHSH and CDR2 LQKENI. The CDR3 nucleotides read TGTGCCAGCTCACCGGAGGGTAGGACCTCCTACAATGAGCAGTTCTTC. Amino acids: CASSPEGRTSYNEQFF.